The 23 T cell receptor beta chains reported below all come from one sample, sequenced in a study of T cell repertoires in aging, cancer and after chemotherapy. TCR beta rearrangements were amplified from peripheral blood genomic DNA. A mixed TRB-A/B primer pool amplified rearranged TRB by multiplex touch-down PCR. TCRdb recomputed calls from the multiplex PCR reads with MiXCR, one row per CDR3 protein. There are about 8,000 distinct CDR3 sequences in the sample; 25% to 35% occur only once, and 3.6% lies in the top ten. Material for sequencing was blood. These receptors were taken from a human donor in good health.

The chain is built from TRBV6-5 and TRBJ2-3, with 9 bases that match TRBD1. This CDR3 spans 18 amino acids. CDR1 and CDR2 from the germline V gene are MNHEY and SVGAGI. With 4 bases clipped from V and 1 base from J, the junction kept 12 bases outside the gene matches. The CDR3 DNA reads as TGTGCCAGCAGTTCCGGGACAGGGAGGTTGTATGGCACAGATACGCAGTATTTT. Its protein is CASSSGTGRLYGTDTQYF.

This chain uses TRBV14 with TRBJ2-3, with TRBD2 matching over 9 bases. The CDR3 has 16 residues. From germline, CDR1 is SGHDN and CDR2 FVKESK. V was pared by 2 bases and J by 5 bases, with 8 bases of the junction left unmatched. Here the CDR3 DNA reads TGTGCCAGCAGCCAATACGGACTAGCGATGGGAGATACGCAGTATTTT. Its protein is CASSQYGLAMGDTQYF.

This chain connects TRBV20-1 to TRBJ2-3; D unclear. Trimming removed 6 bases at V and 4 bases at J, with 14 bases between. CDR3 length: 13 amino acids. CDR1 DFQATT and CDR2 SNEGSKA come from the germline V gene (reference sequence). CDR3 DNA: TGCAGTGCAAACCCGCCCTTCGCAGATACGCAGTATTTT. Protein sequence: CSANPPFADTQYF.

This clonotype has only a few counts. This chain links TRBV5-1 with TRBJ1-2; D is ambiguous. CDR1 and CDR2 (germline): SGHRS, YFSETQ. V was pared by 0 bases and J by 1 base, with 10 bases between. The length of the CDR3 is 15 residues. CDR3 in DNA: TGCGCCAGCAGCTTGGCCCCCGGGGTTAACTATGGCTACACCTTC. Translating gives CASSLAPGVNYGYTF.

The CDR3, as DNA: TGTGCCAGCAGCTTAGTTACAGGCGCGTCCCAAGAGACCCAGTACTTC. Its protein is CASSLVTGASQETQYF. The chain recombines TRBV11-1 with TRBJ2-5, with D perhaps TRBD1 (5 bases). Germline assignment: CDR1 SGHAT and CDR2 FQDESV (reference sequence). This CDR3 has 16 residues. The V end lost 1 base, the J end lost 1 base, and 13 bases lay between the germline ends. The full variable domain, in which reference TRBV11-1 and TRBJ2-5 provide the parts outside the CDR3, is EAEVAQSPRYKITEKSQAVAFWCDPISGHATLYWYRQILGQGPELLVQFQDESVVDDSQLPKDRFSAERLKGVDSTLKIQPAELGDSAMYLCASSLVTGASQETQYFGPGTRLLVL.

Regarding this clonotype: This may arise from a read error, as a much more abundant clone is one base away. This rearrangement joins TRBV19 to TRBJ2-2; TRBD2 might be the D (6 bases). Germline CDR1 LNHDA, CDR2 SQIVND (reference sequence). The CDR3 runs 14 residues. CDR3 in amino acids: CASKEGDITGGLFF. CDR3 in DNA: TGTGCCAGTAAGGAAGGCGATATCACCGGGGGGCTGTTTTTT.

For this clonotype: One junction end does not reproduce the germline sequence, and a read error may be involved. This chain links TRBV6-6 with TRBJ1-5, with TRBD1 identical over 7 bases. The CDR3 covers 12 residues. Germline values: CDR1 MNHNY, CDR2 SVGAGI (reference sequence). This CDR3 is CASNEGAQRQHF. The CDR3 DNA is TGTGCCAGCAACGAGGGGGCGCAGCGCCAGCATTTT.

This clonotype was seen a few times. The rearrangement links TRBV12-3 or TRBV12-4 to TRBJ2-5, with 9 bases aligning to TRBD1. This CDR3 is built from 15 residues. V shed 5 bases and J 1 base; nucleotides not matched to a gene: 5. CDR3 nucleotides: TGTGCCAGCAGTGTGGTGGGACAGGGCCAAGAGACCCAGTACTTC. As protein: CASSVVGQGQETQYF.

Comments on this clonotype: Possible read error: a much larger clone is one base away. The chain recombines TRBV19 with TRBJ2-3; maybe TRBD1 (6 bases). CDR1 is LNHDA, CDR2 SQIVND, per germline (reference sequence). V was cut by 6 bases and J by 3 bases, with 13 bases left in between. The CDR3 has 14 residues. The CDR3 loop is CASSQGHGTDTQYF. For the CDR3, the DNA is TGTGCCAGTAGCCAGGGGCACGGGACAGATACGCAGTATTTT.

CDR3 loop: CASSRDRDETQYF. Here the CDR3 DNA reads TGTGCCAGCAGCCGAGACAGGGACGAGACCCAGTACTTC. J is TRBJ2-5 and V is TRBV7-2, with 7 bases identical to TRBD1. Germline V gene sequence: CDR1 SGHTA, CDR2 FQGNSA. V was clipped by 5 bases and J by 5 bases; unmatched bases: 5. There are 13 residues in the CDR3. The variable domain in full, completed from reference TRBV7-2 and TRBJ2-5, reads GAGVSQSPSNKVTEKGKDVELRCDPISGHTALYWYRQSLGQGLEFLIYFQGNSAPDKSGLPSDRFSAERTGGSVSTLTIQRTQQEDSAVYLCASSRDRDETQYFGPGTRLLVL.

This chain uses TRBV6-5 with TRBJ2-7; D uncertain. Germline V gives CDR1 MNHEY, CDR2 SVGAGI. The CDR3 covers 15 residues. V was pared by 4 bases and J by 4 bases, with 17 bases between. In DNA form, the CDR3 reads TGTGCCAGCAGTTTTACCCTAACGGGTCCATACGAGCAGTACTTC. Encoded protein: CASSFTLTGPYEQYF.

This chain connects TRBV15 to TRBJ1-2; maybe TRBD1 (6 bases). The CDR3 sequence is 15 residues long. Germline V CDR1 and CDR2: LNHNV, YYDKDF (reference sequence). V lost 5 bases to trimming and J lost 8 bases, with 21 bases between them. The CDR3 loop is CATSGDRTAGEGYTF. The CDR3 DNA reads TGTGCCACCAGCGGCGACCGGACAGCCGGAGAGGGCTACACCTTC.

V gene TRBV19 combines with J gene TRBJ1-2; D is unresolved. V lost 5 bases, J lost 2 bases, and 12 bases lay in between. Germline CDR1 and CDR2: LNHDA and SQIVND (reference sequence). CDR3 length equals 14 residues. This CDR3 is CASSLRYSNYGYTF. DNA for the CDR3: TGTGCCAGTAGTCTAAGGTACAGCAACTATGGCTACACCTTC.

In its sample, this clonotype was seen once. The CDR3 here is CASSYGTGSTLSSGNTIYF. CDR3 bases: TGTGCCAGCAGTTATGGAACAGGGTCCACCCTAAGCTCTGGAAACACCATATATTTT. The genes are TRBV6-5 and TRBJ1-3; a possible D gene is TRBD1 (6 bases). This CDR3 is 19 amino acids long. The germline V gene has CDR1 MNHEY and CDR2 SVGAGI. Trimming shortened V by 3 bases and J by 0 bases, and 21 bases separated the two germline ends.

This clonotype was picked up a small number of times. The V gene is TRBV13, the J gene TRBJ1-2; 10 bases are shared with TRBD1. Germline trimming cut 4 bases from V and 4 bases from J; bases unmatched to any gene: 9. This CDR3 contains 16 residues. The germline CDR1 and CDR2 sequences are PRHDT and FYEKMQ (reference sequence). CDR3 DNA sequence: TGTGCCAGCAGCTCGGGACAGGGGAACCTAATCTATGGCTACACCTTC. Amino acids: CASSSGQGNLIYGYTF.

With regard to this clonotype: One junction end disagrees with the germline gene, perhaps due to a read error. The chain uses TRBV4-3 and TRBJ2-3, with TRBD2 matching over 14 bases. The CDR3 contains 19 residues. Germline V gives CDR1 LGHNA, CDR2 YSLEER. The CDR3 region has the DNA TGTGCCAGCAGCCAAGATGTTAAGACTAGCGGGGGGGGATTAGATACGCAGTATTTT. It yields the protein CASSQDVKTSGGGLDTQYF.

This clonotype came up a few times. V gene TRBV18 combines with J gene TRBJ2-2; either TRBD1 or TRBD2 may fit D (5 bases each). V was cut by 0 bases and J by 0 bases, with 8 bases left in between. The CDR3 loop spans 16 amino acids. CDR1 KGHSH and CDR2 LQKENI come from the germline V gene. CDR3 residues: CASSPPGTANTGELFF. As DNA, the CDR3 is TGTGCCAGCTCACCACCGGGGACCGCGAACACCGGGGAGCTGTTTTTT.

The chain carries TRBV4-3 and TRBJ2-1; D is ambiguous. Germline V CDR1 and CDR2: LGHNA, YSLEER. V gave up 1 base and J gave up 6 bases, with 10 bases separating them. The CDR3 contains 14 residues. CDR3 protein: CASSQVGSFNEQFF. The CDR3 DNA reads as TGCGCCAGCAGCCAAGTGGGTAGCTTCAATGAGCAGTTCTTC.

The chain joins TRBV27 to TRBJ1-2; 9 bases fit TRBD1. Germline V gene data show CDR1 as MNHEY and CDR2 as SMNVEV (reference sequence). The CDR3 contains 15 residues. J gave up 6 bases and V 3 bases, and 8 bases lay outside the gene matches. The CDR3 DNA reads TGTGCCAGCAGTTTCGAACAGGGGGCGCAAAATGGCTACACCTTC. Translating gives CASSFEQGAQNGYTF.

Relative to its sample, this clonotype is medium-sized. The chain employs TRBV6-5 and TRBJ2-3; 10 nucleotides agree with TRBD1. Germline lookup yields CDR1 MNHEY and CDR2 SVGAGI. The CDR3 covers 16 residues. Trimming cost V 1 base and J 2 bases; bases outside gene matches: 3. The CDR3 coding sequence is TGTGCCAGCAGTTACTTGGGGACAGGGGCCACAGATACGCAGTATTTT. Encoded protein: CASSYLGTGATDTQYF.

This clonotype has more than one count but fewer than ten. The CDR3 nucleotides are TGTGCCAGCAGCCCGGCTGGGGGCGGCTACACCTTC. Protein sequence: CASSPAGGGYTF. The chain combines TRBV5-6 with TRBJ1-2; D possibly corresponds to TRBD1 (6 bases). The CDR3 is made up of 12 amino acids. Trimming removed 4 bases from V and 8 bases from J, with 12 bases in between. From germline, CDR1 is SGHDT and CDR2 YYEEEE.

This clonotype showed up just a few times. V is TRBV19 and J is TRBJ2-5, with TRBD2 matching 11 bases. CDR3 length equals 16 residues. In germline, CDR1 is LNHDA, CDR2 SQIVND (reference sequence). The J segment lost 4 bases and the V segment lost 5 bases, leaving 9 bases of the junction unmatched. The CDR3 region has the DNA TGTGCCAGTAGTGCCTATCTAGCGGGGGGCCGAGAGACCCAGTACTTC. Translated: CASSAYLAGGRETQYF.

This clonotype has only a few counts. CDR3 coding DNA: TGTGCCAGCAGTTTGCAGGGTAGGCTAGCGGGAAGCACAGATACGCAGTATTTT. Translation gives CASSLQGRLAGSTDTQYF. The rearrangement uses TRBV12-3 or TRBV12-4 and TRBJ2-3; 9 bases agree with TRBD2. This CDR3 has 18 residues. Trimming at V came to 3 bases and at J to 0 bases, leaving 10 bases not matched to a gene.